This TCR beta chain appears in the sequencing data of a study of vaccination effects on CD4 cells after COVID-19. About the research overall: The participants, recipients of two vaccine doses, got either BNT162b2 or mRNA-1273.

For this clone: What it binds is not known.

Before sequencing took place, the ViraFEST assay used viral peptide pools to expand antigen-specific CD4+ T cells. When around ten days of culture had elapsed, CD4+ T cells were isolated. Vaccinees lacked prior SARS-CoV-2 infection and tested negative for nucleocapsid antibodies. Replacing half the medium with IL-2 medium was done on days 3 and 7. Broader study findings: Clones of infection and vaccine origin contracted markedly late after vaccination. The study got few convalescent patients and did not collect any early post-infection timepoints.

Method: immunoSEQ multiplex PCR; TCRdb's copy keeps in-frame clones and lacks some. The table shows 65,000 to 85,000 clones, with about four fifths occurring only once. Per germline, CDR1 MDHEN and CDR2 SYDVKM. With 7 bases removed from V and 6 bases from J, the gap between germline ends came to 13 bases. This CDR3 is built from 13 residues. The source was CD4+ T cells from PBMCs cultured with SARS-CoV-2 spike peptides, collected before COVID-19 vaccination. The TCR was taken from a human donor who received a COVID-19 vaccine. The chain has TRBV28 and TRBJ1-5; D may be TRBD1 (5 bases). Here the CDR3 reads CASTPQGRQPQHF. For the CDR3, the DNA is TGTGCCAGCACCCCCCAGGGTCGTCAGCCCCAGCATTTT.